This T cell receptor (beta chain) is drawn from a study of cytomegalovirus exposure and HLA in healthy donors. A few counts support this clone. The CDR3 covers 15 residues. The V and J ends lost 8 bases and 4 bases, in that order; junction bases with no gene match: 12. Per the germline V gene, CDR1 is LNHDA and CDR2 is SQIVND (reference sequence). A multiplex PCR was run with 60 Vbeta primers and 13 Jbeta primers. Repertoires were generated with immunoSEQ multiplex PCR, while TCRdb's copy carries only in-frame clones and drops some. The sample has about 160,000 clones; around three quarters are singletons.

This receptor was taken from a woman in her thirties in good health and CMV-seronegative. Sequencing input: PBMCs. The chain couples TRBV19 to TRBJ1-1; 8 bases are shared with TRBD1. CDR3 DNA sequence: TGTGCCAGTTCGGCGCTCCAGGGGGCGGTCACTGAAGCTTTCTTT. Its protein is CASSALQGAVTEAFF.